This T cell receptor beta chain is drawn from a study of T cells in Graves' hyperthyroidism and ophthalmopathy. The study's findings and limits: Within blood appeared most thyroid clonotypes that had expanded above 0.001.

Amplification yielded TCR beta CDR3 regions, with RNA transcripts as the source. When the TCR CDR3 underwent first-round RT-PCR, the HTBI primer set was used. From the multiplex PCR reads, TCRdb called clonotypes with MiXCR, one entry per CDR3 protein. This table holds roughly 420,000 distinct CDR3 sequences, 12% to 15% found once. Comment on this clonotype: What it binds is not known.

V lost 3 bases, J lost 1 base, and 3 bases stayed unmatched. The germline V gene encodes CDR1 DFQATT and CDR2 SNEGSKA (reference sequence). There are 16 residues in the CDR3. Uncontrolled infection, other autoimmune disease, pregnancy and lactation each barred patients from inclusion. Material: blood. This chain joins TRBV20-1 and TRBJ2-2; 12 nucleotides line up with TRBD2. The source is a young woman with Graves' hyperthyroidism. The CDR3 sequence: CSASGLAGRNTGELFF. CDR3 bases: TGCAGTGCTAGTGGACTAGCGGGAAGGAACACCGGGGAGCTGTTTTTT.